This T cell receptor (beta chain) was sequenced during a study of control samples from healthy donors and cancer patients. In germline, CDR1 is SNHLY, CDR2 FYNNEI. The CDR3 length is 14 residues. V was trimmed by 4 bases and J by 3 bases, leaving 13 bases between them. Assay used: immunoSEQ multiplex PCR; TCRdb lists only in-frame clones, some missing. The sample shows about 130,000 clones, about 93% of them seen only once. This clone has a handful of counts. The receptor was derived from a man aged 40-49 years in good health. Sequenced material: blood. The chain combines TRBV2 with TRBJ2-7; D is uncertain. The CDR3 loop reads CASSGYNSHYEQYF. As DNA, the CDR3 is TGTGCCAGCAGTGGATATAACAGTCACTACGAGCAGTACTTC.